This TCR beta chain was found in a study of blood T cells in healthy people across ages. Study-level findings and limits: Estimates of diversity drawn from one million T cells were considered underestimates.

On this clonotype: Its antigen is as yet unknown.

Germline values: CDR1 SEHNR, CDR2 FQNEAQ (reference sequence). The CDR3 spans 15 residues. V was pared by 5 bases and J by 3 bases, with 13 bases between. With a J-beta primer mix and a sample-barcoded 5' primer, a second PCR ran about 6 to 11 cycles. Each CDR3 protein is one row after TCRdb ran MiXCR on the 5' RACE reads. This table holds more than 650,000 distinct CDR3 sequences, about 24% found once. Specimen: blood. The chain uses TRBV7-9 and TRBJ1-4, with a tentative D call TRBD1 (5 bases). This clonotype was obtained from a man in his 70s in good health. The CDR3 reads CASSLGVVANEKLFF. DNA of the CDR3: TGTGCCAGCAGCCTAGGGGTCGTGGCTAATGAAAAACTGTTTTTT.